The next 2 T cell receptor beta chains were all read from a single sample in a study of CD8+ T cells in alopecia areata. Extraction of RNA preceded its reverse transcription into cDNA, which served as the sequencing template. Method: immunoSEQ multiplex PCR; TCRdb's copy keeps in-frame clones and lacks some. Of 200,000 to 250,000 clones listed, around three fifths were seen once; the top ten hold 4.2%. As for treatment: oral pan-JAK inhibitor, 5-10 mg twice daily. The material sequenced was CD4+ T cells sorted from blood, taken at week 4, from a patient treated with tofacitinib. These receptor sequences come from a human donor with alopecia areata.

The chain couples TRBV28 to TRBJ2-7, with 9 positions matching TRBD2. From germline, CDR1 is MDHEN and CDR2 SYDVKM. V shed 7 bases and J 3 bases; nucleotides not matched to a gene: 13. The CDR3 consists of 16 residues. The CDR3 sequence: CASTPGGGGEIYEQYF. CDR3 nucleotide sequence: TGTGCCAGCACCCCGGGTGGCGGGGGGGAGATCTACGAGCAGTACTTC.

The V and J genes are TRBV18 and TRBJ2-1; D tentatively fits TRBD1 or TRBD2 (5 bases each). Germline CDR1 reads KGHSH; CDR2 reads LQKENI. The V end lost 4 bases, the J end lost 7 bases, and 8 bases lay between the germline ends. The CDR3 sequence is 12 residues long. Here the CDR3 reads CASSQGENEQFF. CDR3 bases: TGTGCCAGCTCACAAGGGGAGAATGAGCAGTTCTTC.